This T cell receptor (beta chain) appears in the sequencing data of a study of shared clonotypes between healthy human individuals. This table comes from immunoSEQ multiplex PCR, and its TCRdb copy is limited to in-frame clones, with some not included. The top ten hold less than 0.15% of the sample, which has around 2.1 million clones, almost 96% seen once. The CDR3 contains 19 residues. V lost 4 bases, J lost 7 bases, and 14 bases stayed unmatched. CDR1 and CDR2 from the germline V gene are MNHNS and SASEGT. V and J are TRBV6-1 and TRBJ1-6, with TRBD1 matching 12 bases. The TCR originated in a young man in good health. Sequenced material: naive CD4+ T cells sorted from blood. Subset indicated: CD45RA+ positively selected. The CDR3 protein is CASSVGLGQGASRNSPLHF. Written as DNA, the CDR3 is TGTGCCAGCAGTGTTGGGCTGGGACAGGGGGCTTCGAGGAATTCACCCCTCCACTTT.